Shown below are 9 T cell receptor beta chains from a single sample sequenced in a study of blood T cell repertoires in COVID-19. Profiled with immunoSEQ multiplex PCR; TCRdb holds only in-frame clones, not every one. The table shows about 150,000 clones, with 75% to 90% occurring only once. Sequencing input: peripheral blood. The receptor set was obtained from a woman aged 55 to 70 with active COVID-19.

This clone turned up a few times. The chain combines TRBV5-6 with TRBJ1-1; D gene uncertain. The CDR3 loop spans 12 amino acids. Germline V gene lookup returns CDR1 SGHDT and CDR2 YYEEEE. Trimming stripped 0 bases from V and 3 bases from J, with 3 bases between. The DNA for the CDR3 is TGTGCCAGCAGCTTGGCGGACACTGAAGCTTTCTTT. Translating gives CASSLADTEAFF.

This clone was counted between two and nine times. The chain combines TRBV6-2 or TRBV6-3 with TRBJ2-1; D may be TRBD2 (6 bases). The V and J ends lost 0 bases and 6 bases respectively, with 12 bases between them. The CDR3 is 15 residues long. Germline CDR1 MNHEY, CDR2 SVGEGT. CDR3 sequence reads: CASSYSIREANEQFF. The CDR3 coding sequence is TGTGCCAGCAGTTACTCGATAAGGGAGGCCAATGAGCAGTTCTTC.

This chain links TRBV7-2 with TRBJ2-1, with D hard to call. CDR3 length equals 15 residues. Trimming shortened V by 1 base and J by 0 bases, and 7 bases separated the two germline ends. Germline V gene sequence: CDR1 SGHTA, CDR2 FQGNSA. CDR3 nucleotide sequence: TGTGCCAGCAGCTTAGGGATAGCCTCCTACAATGAGCAGTTCTTC. Translated, it gives CASSLGIASYNEQFF.

This chain joins TRBV19 and TRBJ2-3, with a tentative D call TRBD2 (6 bases). The CDR3 is 15 residues long. Trimming shortened V by 6 bases and J by 2 bases, and 15 bases separated the two germline ends. Germline values: CDR1 LNHDA, CDR2 SQIVND (reference sequence). The DNA for the CDR3 is TGTGCCAGTAGCCCAATACTAGCTTACACAGATACGCAGTATTTT. This sequence encodes CASSPILAYTDTQYF.

The DNA for the CDR3 is TGTGCCAGCAGCTTGCCCAGGTATAGAGGCTACACCTTC. Its protein is CASSLPRYRGYTF. This rearrangement joins TRBV5-6 to TRBJ1-2, with no clear D. The germline V gene has CDR1 SGHDT and CDR2 YYEEEE. V dropped 1 base and J dropped 8 bases, with 12 bases sitting between them. The CDR3 runs to 13 residues.

The V gene is TRBV13, the J gene TRBJ2-2; D possibly corresponds to TRBD2 (7 bases). CDR1 and CDR2 from the germline V gene are PRHDT and FYEKMQ (reference sequence). Trimming cost V 7 bases and J 2 bases, with 17 bases left between them. The length of the CDR3 is 16 residues. The CDR3 protein is CASTSRGRANTGELFF. DNA of the CDR3: TGTGCCAGCACCTCGAGGGGGAGGGCCAACACCGGGGAGCTGTTTTTT.

The V and J genes are TRBV10-2 and TRBJ2-3; 7 nucleotides line up with TRBD2. Germline V gene data show CDR1 as WSHSY and CDR2 as SAAADI. CDR3 length: 20 residues. V shed 6 bases, J shed 0 bases, and the junction held 21 bases outside the gene matches. CDR3 bases: TGCGCCAGCAGCCTTCTACTAGGACTAGGTCTTGGGCCTAGCACAGATACGCAGTATTTT. Its protein product is CASSLLLGLGLGPSTDTQYF.

The chain joins TRBV4-3 to TRBJ1-3, with unresolved D. Per germline, CDR1 LGHNA and CDR2 YSLEER. V shed 0 bases and J shed 0 bases, with 9 bases lying between them. The CDR3 is made up of 16 amino acids. The CDR3 DNA is TGCGCCAGCAGCCAAGATCCGGTAGTCTCTGGAAACACCATATATTTT. The encoded protein is CASSQDPVVSGNTIYF.

The chain uses TRBV12-3 or TRBV12-4 and TRBJ1-2; 8 nucleotides line up with TRBD1. V gave up 6 bases and J gave up 8 bases; unmatched junction bases: 8. The CDR3 is 13 amino acids. CDR3 protein: CASRLTGGRGYTF. In DNA form, the CDR3 reads TGTGCCAGCAGACTAACAGGGGGTCGGGGCTACACCTTC.